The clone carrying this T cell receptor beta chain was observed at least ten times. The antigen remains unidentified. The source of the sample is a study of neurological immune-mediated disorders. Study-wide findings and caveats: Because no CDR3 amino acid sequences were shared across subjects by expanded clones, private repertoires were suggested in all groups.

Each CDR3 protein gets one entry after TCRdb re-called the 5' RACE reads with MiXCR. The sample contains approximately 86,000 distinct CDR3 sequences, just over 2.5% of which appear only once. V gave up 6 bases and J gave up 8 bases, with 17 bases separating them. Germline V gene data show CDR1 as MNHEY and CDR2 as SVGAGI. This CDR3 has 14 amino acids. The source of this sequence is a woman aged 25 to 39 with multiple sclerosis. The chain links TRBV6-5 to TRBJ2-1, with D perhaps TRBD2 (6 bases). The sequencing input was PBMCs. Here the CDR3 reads CASREGESIYEQFF. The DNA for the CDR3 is TGTGCCAGCAGGGAGGGAGAATCTATCTATGAGCAGTTCTTC.